Listed here is a single T cell receptor (beta chain). This clonotype appeared a few times. This clone's antigen is unknown. No base-level quality is on record; no much larger clone is a single base apart. In light of the paper, this sample's treatment or condition label describes: live attenuated yellow fever vaccine strain. A standard Ficoll-Paque protocol was used to isolate PBMCs from peripheral blood. Dynabeads CD4 and CD8 positive selection kits were used to isolate CD4 and CD8 T-cell fractions. TriZol was used to extract RNA from bulk PBMCs, CD4 and CD8 fractions, and dextramer-positive and dextramer-negative fractions. This specimen belongs to a study of T cells after yellow fever vaccination (dated by TCRdb to the late 2010s). In the study overall: The SMART-Seq v4 Ultra Low Input RNA kit was used to prepare libraries from fractions with low cell numbers. To follow T-cell clones before and after primary and booster YFV17D yellow fever vaccination, bulk TCR alpha and beta repertoires were sequenced over time. Blood was drawn at multiple timepoints before and after primary and secondary immunization, with bulk PBMC replicates and cell subsets isolated. Two healthy male donors made up the cohort, one aged 18 to 29 years and the other aged 30 to 40 years.

Sequencing instrument: Illumina NovaSeq 6000. Synthesis of TCR cDNA relied on 5'RACE template switching, a step that introduced a universal primer site along with unique molecular identifiers. Priming for cDNA synthesis came from both the TCR alpha and TCR beta constant segments. Library amplification involved two PCR steps, and the second step added sample barcodes and sequencing adapters. Libraries were sequenced on Illumina HiSeq 2500 (2x100 bp) or NovaSeq (2x150 bp). The source study handled its data this way. MIGEC was used to demultiplex reads and collapse the reads into UMI consensus sequences, and MiXCR was used for V(D)J alignment. Vaccine-responding clonotypes were identified with edgeR using replicate PBMC samples, with FDR below 0.01 and a log2 fold change above 5 up to day 15 being required. Bulk clonotypes were assigned CD4 or CD8 identity according to which sequenced CD4 or CD8 repertoire held them at higher abundance. Clones were called with MiXCR by TCRdb after fastp trimmed the public reads at Q25, and only in-frame beta chains were retained. Under each unique CDR3 protein, matching rows form one entry showing the most common genes and DNA. The V and J calls were determined by TCRdb, not by the authors. Present in this sample are 120,000 or so distinct CDR3 sequences, 13% to 15% of which were seen just once. 35% to 45% of the sample lies in the top ten.

Inclusive of the bounding cysteine and phenylalanine, the CDR3 is 19 residues long. This entry keeps only the CDR3 DNA: 57 bases, framed from base 1. Results and caveats for the whole study, not just this receptor: Because the study included only a couple of donors, the extent to which the findings can be generalized is limited. A small share of clonotypes occurred in both CD4 and CD8 compartments, likely arising from convergent recombination. After the booster, most of the clones that had expanded following primary vaccination were detected again (around 97% of CD4 and roughly nine tenths of CD8), which suggests that memory was broadly maintained. Computational filtering was required because FACS-sorted repertoires could contain abundant contaminating clonotypes from the bulk population. Compared with the primary T-cell response, the secondary T-cell response was weaker but faster, peaking on day 5 rather than day 15.

The chain employs TRBV21-1 and TRBJ2-3; the table's D gene call, TRBD1, was not cross checked with the DNA. TRBV21-1 is recorded as a pseudogene. This sequence was found in a man in his late teens or twenties who received the YFV17D yellow fever vaccine. The sequencing used CD8+ T cells sorted from PBMCs, collected 5 days after the yellow fever booster vaccination. The CDR3 has the sequence CASSNPTEGVVPSTDTQYF. The DNA is TGTGCCAGCAGCAACCCGACGGAGGGGGTAGTCCCTAGCACAGACACGCAGTATTTT.